A selection of T cell receptor beta chains follows, all from one sample in a study of blood T cells in healthy people across ages. TCRdb independently ran MiXCR on the 5' RACE reads; one entry per CDR3 protein. The sample carries 650,000 to 800,000 distinct CDR3 sequences, around two fifths recorded once. Sequenced input: blood. The receptors were sampled from a man aged 55 to 69 in good health. The conserved cysteine and the conserved F or W are not part of the CDR3 here. The order of the fields is J gene, V gene, CDR3 protein.

>-|TRBV20-1
SASKRRGEQY
>TRBJ1-1|TRBV2
ASNSGSRTEAF
>TRBJ2-1|TRBV4-3
ASSPFGRGRNEQF
>TRBJ2-3|TRBV11-2
ASSPGLAGGQLSTDTQY
>TRBJ2-5|TRBV28
ASSQLDSQETQY
>TRBJ2-7|TRBV30
AWSAGTFKQY
>TRBJ2-3|TRBV7-2
ASSLAAGGRRDTQY
>TRBJ2-1|TRBV19
ASSMAPGEQF
>TRBJ2-1|TRBV5-1
ASSQGTSGILQF
>TRBJ2-3|TRBV6-1
ASSELGGTTDTQY
>TRBJ2-2|TRBV11-3
ASSSSGGNTGELF
>TRBJ2-1|TRBV9
ASSAGDLSNEQF
>TRBJ2-6|TRBV5-1
ASSPRDSVSGANVLT
>TRBJ2-7|TRBV5-1
ASSLIPTSGTYEQY